This TCR beta chain is from a study of blood T cell repertoires in COVID-19. This study enrolled people aged roughly 18 to 100 from approximately 24 US geographic areas. Generated by immunoSEQ multiplex PCR, the TCRdb table keeps only in-frame clones and is missing some. The sample consists of 200,000 to 250,000 clones, approximately 86% of them appearing once. This clone has a single count. Sequencing was done on a sample of PBMCs or T cells enriched from blood (not recorded which). The receptor comes from a woman in her twenties or thirties who had been exposed to COVID-19.

This CDR3 is CAISEFAGTAGNQPQHF. The CDR3 DNA sequence: TGTGCCATCAGTGAGTTTGCGGGGACAGCCGGGAATCAGCCCCAGCATTTT. This chain links TRBV10-3 with TRBJ1-5; 7 nucleotides match TRBD1. Germline V CDR1 and CDR2: ENHRY, SYGVKD. Losses at the gene ends were 1 base for V and 4 bases for J; bases not matched to a gene: 10. The CDR3 runs 17 residues.